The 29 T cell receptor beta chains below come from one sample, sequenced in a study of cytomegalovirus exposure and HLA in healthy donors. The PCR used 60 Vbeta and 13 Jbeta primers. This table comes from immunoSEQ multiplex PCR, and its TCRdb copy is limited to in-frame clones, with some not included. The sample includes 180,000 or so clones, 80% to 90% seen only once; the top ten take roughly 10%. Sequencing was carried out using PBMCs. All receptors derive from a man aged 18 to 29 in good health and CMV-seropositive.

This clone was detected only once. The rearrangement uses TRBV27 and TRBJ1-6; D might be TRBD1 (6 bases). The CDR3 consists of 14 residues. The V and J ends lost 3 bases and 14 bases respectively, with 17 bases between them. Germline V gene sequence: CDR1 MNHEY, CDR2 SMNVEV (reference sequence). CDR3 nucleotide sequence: TGTGCCAGCAGTTTTGGGGGGGGAGGGGGTACCCTCCACTTT. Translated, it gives CASSFGGGGGTLHF.

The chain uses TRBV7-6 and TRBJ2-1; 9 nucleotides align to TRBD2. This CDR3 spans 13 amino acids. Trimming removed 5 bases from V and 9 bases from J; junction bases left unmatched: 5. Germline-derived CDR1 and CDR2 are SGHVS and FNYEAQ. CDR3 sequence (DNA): TGTGCCAGCAGCGGCGGGGGGGCTGCTGAGCAGTTCTTC. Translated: CASSGGGAAEQFF.

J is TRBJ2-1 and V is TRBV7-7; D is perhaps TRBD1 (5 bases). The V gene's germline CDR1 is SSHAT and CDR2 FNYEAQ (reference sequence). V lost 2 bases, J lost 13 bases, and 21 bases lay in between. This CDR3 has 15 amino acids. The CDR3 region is CASSLTIGKGFPQFF. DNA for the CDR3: TGTGCCAGCAGCTTAACGATAGGAAAGGGGTTCCCCCAGTTCTTC. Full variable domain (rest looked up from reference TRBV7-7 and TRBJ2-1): GAGVSQSPRYKVTKRGQDVTLRCDPISSHATLYWYQQALGQGPEFLTYFNYEAQPDKSGLPSDRFSAERPEGSISTLTIQRTEQRDSAMYRCASSLTIGKGFPQFFGPGTRLTVL.

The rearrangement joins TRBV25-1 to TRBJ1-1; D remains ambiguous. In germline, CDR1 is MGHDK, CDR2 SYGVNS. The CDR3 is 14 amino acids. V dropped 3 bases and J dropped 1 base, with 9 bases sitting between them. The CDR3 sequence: CASSDYRGNTEAFF. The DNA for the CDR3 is TGTGCCAGCAGTGATTACCGGGGGAACACTGAAGCTTTCTTT.

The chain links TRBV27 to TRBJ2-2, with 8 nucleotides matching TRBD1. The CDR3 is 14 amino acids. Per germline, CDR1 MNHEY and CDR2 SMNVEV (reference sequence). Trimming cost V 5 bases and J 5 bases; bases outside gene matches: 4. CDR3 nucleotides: TGTGCCAGCAGTGGGCAGGGGGCGACCGGGGAGCTGTTTTTT. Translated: CASSGQGATGELFF.

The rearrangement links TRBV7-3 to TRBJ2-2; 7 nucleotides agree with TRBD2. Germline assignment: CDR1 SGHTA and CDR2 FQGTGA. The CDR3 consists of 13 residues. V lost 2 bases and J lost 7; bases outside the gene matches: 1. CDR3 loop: CASSLGEGGELFF. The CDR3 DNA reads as TGTGCCAGCAGCTTAGGGGAGGGCGGGGAGCTGTTTTTT.

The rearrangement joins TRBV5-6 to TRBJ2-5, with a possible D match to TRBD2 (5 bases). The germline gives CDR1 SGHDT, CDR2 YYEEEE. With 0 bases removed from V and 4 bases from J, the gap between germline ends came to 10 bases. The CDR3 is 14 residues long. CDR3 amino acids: CASSLAGEGETQYF. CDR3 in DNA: TGTGCCAGCAGCTTGGCCGGGGAAGGAGAGACCCAGTACTTC.

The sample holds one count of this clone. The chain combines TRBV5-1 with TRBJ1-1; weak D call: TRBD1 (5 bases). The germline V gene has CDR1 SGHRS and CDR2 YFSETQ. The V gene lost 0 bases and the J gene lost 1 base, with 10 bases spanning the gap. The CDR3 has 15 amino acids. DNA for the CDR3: TGCGCCAGCAGCTTGGTTCCCGGGGGGAACACTGAAGCTTTCTTT. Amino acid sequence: CASSLVPGGNTEAFF.

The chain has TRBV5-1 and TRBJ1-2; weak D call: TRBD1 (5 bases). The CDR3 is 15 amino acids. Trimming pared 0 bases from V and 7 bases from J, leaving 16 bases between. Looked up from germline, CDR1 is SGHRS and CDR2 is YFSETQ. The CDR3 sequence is CASSLATQGVSGYTF. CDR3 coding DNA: TGCGCCAGCAGCTTGGCCACTCAAGGGGTTTCTGGCTACACCTTC. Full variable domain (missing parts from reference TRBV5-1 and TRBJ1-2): KAGVTQTPRYLIKTRGQQVTLSCSPISGHRSVSWYQQTPGQGLQFLFEYFSETQRNKGNFPGRFSGRQFSNSRSEMNVSTLELGDSALYLCASSLATQGVSGYTFGSGTRLTVV.

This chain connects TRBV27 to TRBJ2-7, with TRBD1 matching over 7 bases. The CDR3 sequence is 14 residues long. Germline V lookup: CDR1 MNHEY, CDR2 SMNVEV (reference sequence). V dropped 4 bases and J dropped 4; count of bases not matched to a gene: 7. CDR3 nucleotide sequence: TGTGCCAGCAGTTATGTCCAGGGGGAATACGAGCAGTACTTC. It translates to CASSYVQGEYEQYF.

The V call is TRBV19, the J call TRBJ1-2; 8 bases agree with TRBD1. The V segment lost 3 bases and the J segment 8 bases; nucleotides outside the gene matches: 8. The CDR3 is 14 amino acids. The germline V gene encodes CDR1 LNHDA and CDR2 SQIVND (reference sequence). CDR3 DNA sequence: TGTGCCAGTAGTATTAAAGGACAGGGAGTCGGCTACACCTTC. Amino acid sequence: CASSIKGQGVGYTF.

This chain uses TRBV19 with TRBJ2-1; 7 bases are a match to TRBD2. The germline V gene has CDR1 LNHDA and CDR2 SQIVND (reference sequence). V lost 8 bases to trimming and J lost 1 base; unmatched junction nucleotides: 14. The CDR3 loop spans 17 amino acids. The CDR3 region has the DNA TGTGCCAGTTCCTCCCCCCGGGGGGAAGGGTCCTACAATGAGCAGTTCTTC. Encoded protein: CASSSPRGEGSYNEQFF.

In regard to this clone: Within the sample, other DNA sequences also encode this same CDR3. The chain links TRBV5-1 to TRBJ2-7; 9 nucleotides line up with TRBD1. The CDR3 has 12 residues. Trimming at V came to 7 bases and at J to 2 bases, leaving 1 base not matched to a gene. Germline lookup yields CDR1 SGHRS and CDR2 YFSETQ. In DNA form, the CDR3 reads TGCGCCAGCCGACAGGGGGCCTACGAGCAGTACTTC. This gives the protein CASRQGAYEQYF.

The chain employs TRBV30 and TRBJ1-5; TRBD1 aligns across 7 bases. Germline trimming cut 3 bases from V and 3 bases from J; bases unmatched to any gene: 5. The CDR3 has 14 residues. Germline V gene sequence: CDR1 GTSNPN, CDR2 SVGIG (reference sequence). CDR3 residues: CAWRKTGYNQPQHF. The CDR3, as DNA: TGTGCCTGGAGGAAGACAGGGTACAATCAGCCCCAGCATTTT. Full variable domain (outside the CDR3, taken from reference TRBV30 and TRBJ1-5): SQTIHQWPATLVQPVGSPLSLECTVEGTSNPNLYWYRQAAGRGLQLLFYSVGIGQISSEVPQNLSASRPQDRQFILSSKKLLLSDSGFYLCAWRKTGYNQPQHFGDGTRLSIL.

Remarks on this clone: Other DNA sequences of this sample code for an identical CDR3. CDR3 region: CASSGTTGTYEQYF. The CDR3 nucleotides read TGTGCCAGCAGTGGGACGACAGGGACCTACGAGCAGTACTTC. The chain couples TRBV6-6 to TRBJ2-7; 7 nucleotides align to TRBD1. There are 14 residues in the CDR3. Germline loops: CDR1 MNHNY, CDR2 SVGAGI (reference sequence). Trimming at V came to 5 bases and at J to 2 bases, leaving 6 bases not matched to a gene.

The CDR3 spells CASSPPGGSGNTIYF. The DNA for the CDR3 is TGTGCCAGCTCACCCCCAGGGGGCTCTGGAAACACCATATATTTT. The chain combines TRBV18 with TRBJ1-3; the match to TRBD1 covers 7 bases. From germline, CDR1 is KGHSH and CDR2 LQKENI. J was trimmed by 0 bases and V by 3 bases; bases with no gene match: 2. The CDR3 totals 15 residues.

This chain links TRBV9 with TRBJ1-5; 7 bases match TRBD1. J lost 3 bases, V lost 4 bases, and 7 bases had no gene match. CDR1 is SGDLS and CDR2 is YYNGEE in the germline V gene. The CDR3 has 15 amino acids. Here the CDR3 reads CASSSQGINNQPQHF. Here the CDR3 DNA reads TGTGCCAGCAGCTCACAGGGGATTAACAATCAGCCCCAGCATTTT.

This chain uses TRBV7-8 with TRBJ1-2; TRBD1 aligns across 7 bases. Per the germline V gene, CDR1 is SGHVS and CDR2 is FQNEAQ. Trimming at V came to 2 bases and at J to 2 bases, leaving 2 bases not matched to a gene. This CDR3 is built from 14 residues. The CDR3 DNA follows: TGTGCCAGCAGCTTACAACAGGGGAACTATGGCTACACCTTC. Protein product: CASSLQQGNYGYTF.

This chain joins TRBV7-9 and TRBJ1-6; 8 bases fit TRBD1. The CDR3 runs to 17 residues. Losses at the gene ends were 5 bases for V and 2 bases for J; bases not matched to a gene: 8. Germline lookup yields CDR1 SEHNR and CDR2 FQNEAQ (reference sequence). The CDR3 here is CASSRQGPLPYNSPLHF. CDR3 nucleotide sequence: TGTGCCAGCAGCCGACAGGGGCCGCTACCCTATAATTCACCCCTCCACTTT.

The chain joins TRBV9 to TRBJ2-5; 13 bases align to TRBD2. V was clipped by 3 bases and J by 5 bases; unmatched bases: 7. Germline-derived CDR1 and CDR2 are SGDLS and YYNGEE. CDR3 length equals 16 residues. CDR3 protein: CASSATSGGAGETQYF. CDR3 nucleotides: TGTGCCAGCAGCGCCACTAGCGGGGGGGCCGGGGAGACCCAGTACTTC.

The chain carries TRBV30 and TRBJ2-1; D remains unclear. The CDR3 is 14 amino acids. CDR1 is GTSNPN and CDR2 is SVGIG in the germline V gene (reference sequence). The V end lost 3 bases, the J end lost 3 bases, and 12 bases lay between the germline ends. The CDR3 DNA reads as TGTGCCTGGAGCGCAAAAACGGGCTACAATGAGCAGTTCTTC. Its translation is CAWSAKTGYNEQFF.

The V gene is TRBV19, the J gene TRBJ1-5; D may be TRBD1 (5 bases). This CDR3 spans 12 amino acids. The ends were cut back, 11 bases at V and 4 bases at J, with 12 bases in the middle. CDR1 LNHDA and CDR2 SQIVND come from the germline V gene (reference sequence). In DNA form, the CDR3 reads TGTGCCCCATCGGGGGATAATCAGCCCCAGCATTTT. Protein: CAPSGDNQPQHF. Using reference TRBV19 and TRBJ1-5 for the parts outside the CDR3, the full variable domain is DGGITQSPKYLFRKEGQNVTLSCEQNLNHDAMYWYRQDPGQGLRLIYYSQIVNDFQKGDIAEGYSVSREKKESFPLTVTSAQKNPTAFYLCAPSGDNQPQHFGDGTRLSIL.

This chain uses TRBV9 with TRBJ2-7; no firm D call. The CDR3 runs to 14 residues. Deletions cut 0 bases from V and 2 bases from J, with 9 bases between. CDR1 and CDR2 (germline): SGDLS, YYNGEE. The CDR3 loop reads CASSVGAETYEQYF. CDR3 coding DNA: TGTGCCAGCAGCGTAGGGGCAGAAACCTACGAGCAGTACTTC.

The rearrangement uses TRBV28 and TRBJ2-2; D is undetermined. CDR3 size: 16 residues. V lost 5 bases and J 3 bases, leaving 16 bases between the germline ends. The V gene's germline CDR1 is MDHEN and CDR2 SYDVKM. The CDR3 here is CASSPRPASDTGELFF. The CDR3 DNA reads TGTGCCAGCAGTCCCCGCCCTGCTTCGGACACCGGGGAGCTGTTTTTT.

The CDR3 nucleotides are TGCGCCAGCAGCTTGGATCCGGGACAGGGACCCCACACCTTC. This codes for CASSLDPGQGPHTF. This chain connects TRBV5-1 to TRBJ1-2; 9 bases are shared with TRBD1. The CDR3 consists of 14 residues. The J segment lost 12 bases and the V segment lost 0 bases, leaving 9 bases of the junction unmatched. Per germline, CDR1 SGHRS and CDR2 YFSETQ.

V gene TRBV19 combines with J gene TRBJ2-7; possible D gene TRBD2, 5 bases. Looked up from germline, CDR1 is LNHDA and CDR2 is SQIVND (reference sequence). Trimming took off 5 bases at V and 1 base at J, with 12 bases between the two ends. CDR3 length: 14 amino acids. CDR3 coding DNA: TGTGCCAGTAGTGGCAGTACGGGATCCTACGAGCAGTACTTC. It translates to CASSGSTGSYEQYF.

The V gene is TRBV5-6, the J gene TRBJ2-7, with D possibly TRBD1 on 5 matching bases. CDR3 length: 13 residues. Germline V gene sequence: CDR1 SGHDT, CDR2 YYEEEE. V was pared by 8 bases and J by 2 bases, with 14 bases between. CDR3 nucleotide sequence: TGTGCCAGGCTGACAGTAATCCCCTACGAGCAGTACTTC. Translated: CARLTVIPYEQYF.

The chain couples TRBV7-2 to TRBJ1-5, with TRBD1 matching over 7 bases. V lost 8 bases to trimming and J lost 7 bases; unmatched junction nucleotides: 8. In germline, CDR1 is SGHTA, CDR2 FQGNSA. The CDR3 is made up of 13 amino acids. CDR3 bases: TGTGCCAGCTCGATAGACAGGGTACAGCCCCAGCATTTT. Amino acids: CASSIDRVQPQHF.

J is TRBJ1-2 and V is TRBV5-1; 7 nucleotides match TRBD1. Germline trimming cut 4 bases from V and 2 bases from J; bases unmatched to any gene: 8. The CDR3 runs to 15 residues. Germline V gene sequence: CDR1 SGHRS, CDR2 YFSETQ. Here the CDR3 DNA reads TGCGCCAGCAGCCCATCAACGACAGGGAACTATGGCTACACCTTC. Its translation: CASSPSTTGNYGYTF.